Many counts were recorded for the clone carrying this T cell receptor (beta chain). The record originates from a study of T cells in Graves' hyperthyroidism and ophthalmopathy. Researchers amplified the TCR beta CDR3 regions from RNA transcripts. The study used the HTBI primer set for a first-round RT-PCR of the TCR CDR3. TCRdb analysed the multiplex PCR reads with MiXCR anew, one entry per CDR3 protein. Here the sample spans hundreds of thousands of distinct CDR3 sequences, 15% to 20% being singletons. The trim removed 2 bases at V and 8 bases at J, leaving 7 bases unmatched. This CDR3 comprises 16 residues. Germline V gene lookup returns CDR1 SGHTA and CDR2 FQGTGA.

Sequenced sample: blood. The source is a woman aged 25 to 39 with Graves' hyperthyroidism. The chain joins TRBV7-3 to TRBJ2-1; 12 nucleotides align to TRBD2. The CDR3 sequence: CASSLLAGGAGDEQFF. The CDR3 DNA is TGTGCCAGCAGCTTACTAGCGGGGGGGGCTGGGGATGAGCAGTTCTTC.